This TCR beta chain was sequenced for a study of cytomegalovirus exposure and HLA in healthy donors. Germline values: CDR1 KGHSH, CDR2 LQKENI. The ends were cut back, 3 bases at V and 4 bases at J, with 17 bases in the middle. This CDR3 contains 16 residues. Vbeta (60) and Jbeta (13) primers were used in the PCR. Clones were read by immunoSEQ multiplex PCR, and TCRdb kept only the in-frame ones, dropping some. Its table records roughly 120,000 clones. This receptor was taken from a man aged 30 to 39 in good health and CMV-seronegative. The chain carries TRBV18 and TRBJ2-3, with TRBD1 as a possible D gene (7 bases). Sequenced input: PBMCs. This chain's CDR3 is CASSPSRGAFADTQYF. CDR3 sequence (DNA): TGTGCCAGCTCACCCAGCAGGGGGGCTTTTGCAGATACGCAGTATTTT.